Shown below are 8 T cell receptor beta chains from a single sample sequenced in a study of cytomegalovirus exposure and HLA in healthy donors. Primers: 60 Vbeta forward and 13 Jbeta reverse. TCRdb's table, derived via immunoSEQ multiplex PCR, lists solely in-frame clones and lacks some. Of about 180,000 clones listed, about three quarters are singletons. The sequenced sample was PBMCs. These TCRs come from a man younger than 35 in good health and CMV-seronegative.

V usage is TRBV4-1 and J usage is TRBJ1-2, with D uncertain. CDR1 is MGHRA and CDR2 is YSYEKL in the germline V gene. CDR3 length: 15 amino acids. V was clipped by 3 bases and J by 4 bases, with 15 bases between them. CDR3 loop: CASSHSEGVSYGYTF. The CDR3 region has the DNA TGCGCCAGCAGCCACTCGGAGGGAGTCTCCTATGGCTACACCTTC.

This chain joins TRBV7-9 and TRBJ2-5; maybe TRBD1 (6 bases). Germline V gives CDR1 SEHNR, CDR2 FQNEAQ (reference sequence). V was pared by 0 bases and J by 11 bases, with 22 bases between. This CDR3 has 16 amino acids. This chain's CDR3 is CASSLALGRGGEEQYF. The CDR3 region has the DNA TGTGCCAGCAGCTTAGCGCTTGGCAGGGGTGGGGAAGAGCAGTACTTC.

This clone was detected only once. V is TRBV6-5 and J is TRBJ2-3; TRBD1 is a possible D gene (5 bases). Looked up from germline, CDR1 is MNHEY and CDR2 is SVGAGI. The CDR3 extends over 14 amino acids. Trimming removed 5 bases from V and 1 base from J, with 10 bases in between. The CDR3 region is CASSRRVGTDTQYF. In nucleotides, the CDR3 is TGTGCCAGCAGTCGCAGGGTTGGCACAGATACGCAGTATTTT.

This clone was seen only a few times. V gene TRBV29-1 combines with J gene TRBJ1-4, with 7 bases that match TRBD1. J was trimmed by 0 bases and V by 6 bases; bases with no gene match: 7. The CDR3 is 15 amino acids. The germline CDR1 and CDR2 sequences are SQVTM and ANQGSEA. The CDR3 reads CSVQDRRATNEKLFF. For the CDR3, the DNA is TGCAGCGTACAGGACAGGAGGGCAACTAATGAAAAACTGTTTTTT.

The rearrangement joins TRBV6-1 to TRBJ1-1; D is unresolved. This CDR3 is 14 amino acids long. Germline V gives CDR1 MNHNS, CDR2 SASEGT. Trimming removed 6 bases from V and 0 bases from J, with 11 bases in between. The CDR3 loop is CASSQTYMNTEAFF. The CDR3 nucleotides are TGTGCCAGCAGCCAGACATATATGAACACTGAAGCTTTCTTT.

This chain connects TRBV30 to TRBJ2-3; 11 nucleotides agree with TRBD2. Trimming cost V 5 bases and J 6 bases; bases outside gene matches: 4. This CDR3 region has 13 residues. Germline V gene sequence: CDR1 GTSNPN, CDR2 SVGIG (reference sequence). CDR3 sequence: CAWGSGGADTQYF. The CDR3 nucleotides are TGTGCCTGGGGTAGCGGGGGGGCGGATACGCAGTATTTT.

Here the CDR3 DNA reads TGTGCCAGCAGCTTAGCCGGGACTAGCGTCTACAATGAGCAGTTCTTC. Translation gives CASSLAGTSVYNEQFF. This chain connects TRBV7-3 to TRBJ2-1; 10 bases fit TRBD2. J lost 3 bases, V lost 2 bases, and 4 bases had no gene match. In germline, CDR1 is SGHTA, CDR2 FQGTGA. The CDR3 runs to 16 residues.

As concerns this clone: Other DNA sequences of this sample code for an identical CDR3. The chain couples TRBV5-4 to TRBJ2-7; 12 nucleotides match TRBD2. This CDR3 spans 14 amino acids. The germline V gene encodes CDR1 SGHNT and CDR2 YYREEE (reference sequence). V was pared by 3 bases and J by 4 bases, with 2 bases of the junction left unmatched. CDR3 region: CASSSTSGSYEQYF. CDR3 nucleotides: TGTGCCAGCAGCTCGACTAGCGGGAGTTACGAGCAGTACTTC.